The 5 T cell receptor beta chains below were found in one sample sequenced in a study of cytomegalovirus exposure and HLA in healthy donors. Researchers ran the PCR with 60 Vbeta and 13 Jbeta primers. Profiling relied on immunoSEQ multiplex PCR, and the TCRdb table lists in-frame clones only, not all of them. The table shows around 130,000 clones, with over 75% occurring only once. The sample comprised PBMCs. The receptors were sampled from a young man in good health and CMV-seronegative.

This chain links TRBV4-3 with TRBJ2-7; possible D gene TRBD2, 5 bases. This CDR3 region has 14 residues. From germline, CDR1 is LGHNA and CDR2 YSLEER. Trimming pared 1 base from V and 2 bases from J, leaving 9 bases between. CDR3 sequence (DNA): TGCGCCAGCAGCCAAGGTCGGGATACCTACGAGCAGTACTTC. Translated: CASSQGRDTYEQYF.

This chain joins TRBV29-1 and TRBJ2-7, with 8 bases aligning to TRBD2. CDR1 and CDR2 (germline): SQVTM, ANQGSEA. This CDR3 has 14 amino acids. V dropped 7 bases and J dropped 6; count of bases not matched to a gene: 14. The CDR3 region has the DNA TGCAGCGCGGCCGGTCGAGCGGGAGACCGCGAGCAGTACTTC. Amino acid sequence: CSAAGRAGDREQYF.

The chain employs TRBV19 and TRBJ2-1; 10 bases align to TRBD2. Per germline, CDR1 LNHDA and CDR2 SQIVND (reference sequence). The CDR3 is 17 amino acids. V shed 4 bases, J shed 4 bases, and the junction held 10 bases outside the gene matches. The CDR3 is CASSTRTSGKTYNEQFF. The CDR3 DNA follows: TGTGCCAGTAGTACTCGGACTAGCGGAAAGACTTACAATGAGCAGTTCTTC.

The chain links TRBV4-1 to TRBJ2-3; 12 nucleotides align to TRBD2. J gave up 0 bases and V 4 bases, and 5 bases lay outside the gene matches. Germline CDR1 reads MGHRA; CDR2 reads YSYEKL. CDR3 length: 17 residues. CDR3 sequence: CASSRGLAGSSTDTQYF. Written as DNA, the CDR3 is TGCGCCAGCAGCCGGGGACTAGCGGGTTCTAGCACAGATACGCAGTATTTT.

V and J are TRBV7-9 and TRBJ2-1, with D unresolved. Germline V gene lookup returns CDR1 SEHNR and CDR2 FQNEAQ (reference sequence). Trimming cost V 3 bases and J 14 bases, with 8 bases left between them. This CDR3 is 10 amino acids long. CDR3 loop: CASSFPPKFF. CDR3 in DNA: TGTGCCAGCAGCTTTCCCCCAAAGTTCTTC.